The rows below give T cell receptor beta chains drawn from one sample of a study of T cell repertoires in cytomegalovirus infection. MiXCR, applied by TCRdb to the reads, yields one record per CDR3 protein. Among about 160,000 distinct CDR3 sequences, roughly 20% were seen once, and the ten largest hold roughly 25%. No antigen is known for these receptors. Material: CD8+ T cells from cultured PBMCs, obtained from culture after CMV antigen stimulation. These receptors all come from a human donor in good health (CMV status not recorded). Some clones in this sample may be carry-over from other donors' samples. Both conserved end residues are part of each CDR3. D genes are given only for firm matches. The size field is filled for only some rows; it gives once, few, many or a size class.

clone_size d_call j_call v_call cdr3_aa cdr3_nt
few NA TRBJ1-5 TRBV7-2 CASSGSNLSNQPQHF TGTGCCAGCAGCGGTAGCAACCTTAGCAATCAGCCCCAGCATTTT
NA NA TRBJ1-1 TRBV27 CASTPGLWNTEAFF TGTGCCAGTACGCCGGGACTTTGGAACACTGAAGCTTTCTTT
NA NA TRBJ2-7 TRBV12-3/TRBV12-4 CASSLSGVAHEQYF TGTGCCAGCAGTTTAAGTGGCGTTGCACACGAGCAGTACTTC
few NA TRBJ1-1 TRBV27 CASSSSQGWANTEAFF TGTGCCAGCAGTTCCTCCCAGGGATGGGCGAACACTGAAGCTTTCTTT
few NA TRBJ2-5 TRBV7-2 CASSLLEPKGLTWETQYF TGTGCCAGCAGCTTATTAGAGCCGAAAGGTCTGACGTGGGAGACCCAGTACTTC
NA NA TRBJ1-3 TRBV29-1 CSVAGQYSGNTIYF TGCAGCGTTGCCGGACAGTACTCTGGAAACACCATATATTTT
few TRBD1 TRBJ1-1 TRBV6-1 CASSEKGAWTEAFF TGTGCCAGCAGTGAAAAGGGGGCTTGGACTGAAGCTTTCTTT
NA NA TRBJ2-7 TRBV6-2/TRBV6-3 CASSYRGVSYEQYF TGTGCCAGCAGTTACCGTGGGGTCTCCTACGAGCAGTACTTC
few NA TRBJ1-3 TRBV3-1 CASSQGNTIYF TGTGCCAGCAGCCAAGGAAACACCATATATTTT
few NA TRBJ2-5 TRBV4-1 CASSQAGLLKTQYF TGCGCCAGCAGCCAAGCGGGCCTCTTGAAGACCCAGTACTTC
few NA TRBJ2-3 TRBV7-2 CASSSFDYTDTQYF TGTGCCAGCAGCTCCTTCGACTATACAGATACGCAGTATTTT